Below, 20 T cell receptor beta chains from the same sample are listed, as sequenced in a study of shared clonotypes between healthy human individuals. Sequencing used immunoSEQ multiplex PCR; TCRdb keeps in-frame clones, though not all of them. The sample has nearly 1,000,000 clones, about three quarters seen once. Sequenced sample: memory CD4+ T cells sorted from blood. The subset was: CD45RA-negative fraction. These receptor sequences come from a young man in good health.

This clone has only a few counts. This chain uses TRBV7-8 with TRBJ1-5; D might be TRBD1 (6 bases). Germline CDR1 SGHVS, CDR2 FQNEAQ. The CDR3 length is 15 residues. Trimming pared 2 bases from V and 7 bases from J, leaving 15 bases between. CDR3 nucleotide sequence: TGTGCCAGCAGCTTAAAGGGGGGCTCTGGGCAGCCCCAGCATTTT. Translating gives CASSLKGGSGQPQHF. Combining the CDR3 with reference TRBV7-8 and TRBJ1-5 gives the whole variable domain GAGVSQSPRYKVAKRGQDVALRCDPISGHVSLFWYQQALGQGPEFLTYFQNEAQLDKSGLPSDRFFAERPEGSVSTLKIQRTQQEDSAVYLCASSLKGGSGQPQHFGDGTRLSIL.

The V call is TRBV6-5, the J call TRBJ1-4, with TRBD1 identical over 7 bases. With 5 bases clipped from V and 7 bases from J, the junction kept 7 bases outside the gene matches. This CDR3 region has 14 residues. Germline V gene sequence: CDR1 MNHEY, CDR2 SVGAGI. CDR3 loop: CASSKQGGSEKLFF. The CDR3 nucleotides read TGTGCCAGCAGTAAGCAGGGGGGGAGTGAAAAACTGTTTTTT.

This clone occurred once. The gene calls are TRBV10-3 and TRBJ2-3, with TRBD2 matching 7 bases. The germline CDR1 and CDR2 sequences are ENHRY and SYGVKD. This CDR3 has 16 residues. V shed 6 bases and J 3 bases; nucleotides not matched to a gene: 12. CDR3 coding DNA: TGTGCCATCAGAGGGGCCGGGCGGGAGAGGACAGATACGCAGTATTTT. Encoded protein: CAIRGAGRERTDTQYF.

The chain carries TRBV6-6 and TRBJ2-2; unclear D gene. V shed 6 bases and J shed 6 bases, with 11 bases lying between them. CDR1 is MNHNY and CDR2 is SVGAGI in the germline V gene (reference sequence). The CDR3 extends over 13 amino acids. For the CDR3, the DNA is TGTGCCAGCAGCGATAGAATGGCCGGGGAGCTGTTTTTT. It specifies CASSDRMAGELFF.

The V and J genes are TRBV9 and TRBJ2-5; TRBD1 or TRBD2 may be the D gene (7 bases each). Germline V gene sequence: CDR1 SGDLS, CDR2 YYNGEE. The CDR3 runs to 17 residues. V dropped 4 bases and J dropped 1 base, with 20 bases sitting between them. CDR3 sequence (DNA): TGTGCCAGCAGCCAAGGGAGGGGGGACAGCGGCCAAGAGACCCAGTACTTC. Its translation: CASSQGRGDSGQETQYF.

The gene calls are TRBV12-5 and TRBJ2-2, with 8 positions matching TRBD1. Germline trimming cut 10 bases from V and 4 bases from J; bases unmatched to any gene: 8. The CDR3 length is 14 residues. In germline, CDR1 is LGHNT, CDR2 FRNRAP. The CDR3 nucleotides are TGTGCTACTATCCTACAGGGGGGCACCGGGGAGCTGTTTTTT. This codes for CATILQGGTGELFF.

This clone has only one observation. The rearrangement joins TRBV5-1 to TRBJ1-2; 7 bases are a match to TRBD1. Germline V gene sequence: CDR1 SGHRS, CDR2 YFSETQ. The CDR3 is made up of 13 amino acids. J gave up 6 bases and V 5 bases, and 7 bases lay outside the gene matches. CDR3 coding DNA: TGCGCCAGCAGTGGAGACAGGGTTGATGGCTACACCTTC. It encodes CASSGDRVDGYTF.

The gene calls are TRBV7-2 and TRBJ1-6, with 10 bases aligning to TRBD1. CDR1 and CDR2 from the germline V gene are SGHTA and FQGNSA. The V and J ends lost 5 bases and 4 bases, in that order; junction bases with no gene match: 11. The CDR3 runs to 18 residues. CDR3 sequence: CASSQKQRDRGYNSPLHF. Here the CDR3 DNA reads TGTGCCAGCAGCCAAAAACAGCGGGACAGGGGATATAATTCACCCCTCCACTTT.

The genes are TRBV28 and TRBJ1-2; D not certain. CDR3 length equals 12 residues. The germline V gene has CDR1 MDHEN and CDR2 SYDVKM. V gave up 8 bases and J gave up 4 bases, with 11 bases separating them. The CDR3 loop reads CASGKGFYGYTF. DNA of the CDR3: TGTGCCAGCGGTAAAGGCTTCTATGGCTACACCTTC.

Note on this clone: The sample carries other DNA sequences with the same CDR3. CDR3 amino acids: CAWRPGQGNSPLHF. The CDR3 DNA follows: TGTGCCTGGAGGCCGGGACAGGGTAATTCACCCCTCCACTTT. The V call is TRBV30, the J call TRBJ1-6; 9 nucleotides agree with TRBD1. The CDR3 has 14 amino acids. The germline gives CDR1 GTSNPN, CDR2 SVGIG (reference sequence). J gave up 6 bases and V 3 bases, and 3 bases lay outside the gene matches.

The chain carries TRBV4-1 and TRBJ1-3; 7 bases match TRBD1. This CDR3 is 17 amino acids long. Germline CDR1 MGHRA, CDR2 YSYEKL. V trimming: 1 base; J trimming: 0 bases; junction bases outside the gene matches: 6. The CDR3 reads CASSQGRGQSSGNTIYF. CDR3 nucleotide sequence: TGCGCCAGCAGCCAAGGTCGGGGACAGTCCTCTGGAAACACCATATATTTT.

This clone occurred a few times. The gene calls are TRBV30 and TRBJ2-2; perhaps D is TRBD1 or TRBD2 (6 bases each). The CDR3 spans 14 residues. The ends were cut back, 4 bases at V and 4 bases at J, with 13 bases in the middle. CDR1 and CDR2 from the germline V gene are GTSNPN and SVGIG (reference sequence). The CDR3 DNA sequence: TGTGCCTGGAAGGGGGAGGTGGGCACCGGGGAGCTGTTTTTT. Its translation: CAWKGEVGTGELFF.

The rearrangement links TRBV5-6 to TRBJ1-3, with D perhaps matching TRBD1 (5 bases). The V end lost 0 bases, the J end lost 2 bases, and 12 bases lay between the germline ends. Germline V lookup: CDR1 SGHDT, CDR2 YYEEEE. The CDR3 contains 16 residues. As DNA, the CDR3 is TGTGCCAGCAGCTTGGCCTCATGGGGGACTGGAAACACCATATATTTT. It specifies CASSLASWGTGNTIYF.

The chain carries TRBV27 and TRBJ1-6; 8 bases align to TRBD1. The CDR3 totals 17 residues. Germline lookup yields CDR1 MNHEY and CDR2 SMNVEV (reference sequence). V shed 7 bases and J 9 bases; nucleotides not matched to a gene: 17. The CDR3 sequence is CASTYKAGTGLLSPLHF. For the CDR3, the DNA is TGTGCCAGCACATATAAGGCCGGGACAGGACTGCTTTCACCCCTCCACTTT.

The chain employs TRBV28 and TRBJ2-3; D tentatively reads TRBD1 or TRBD2 (6 bases each). The CDR3 runs 14 residues. The ends were cut back, 3 bases at V and 3 bases at J, with 10 bases in the middle. The germline V gene has CDR1 MDHEN and CDR2 SYDVKM. In DNA, the CDR3 is TGTGCCAGCAGTTTCGGGGGCCTGACAGATACGCAGTATTTT. Protein product: CASSFGGLTDTQYF. Combining the CDR3 with reference TRBV28 and TRBJ2-3 gives the whole variable domain DVKVTQSSRYLVKRTGEKVFLECVQDMDHENMFWYRQDPGLGLRLIYFSYDVKMKEKGDIPEGYSVSREKKERFSLILESASTNQTSMYLCASSFGGLTDTQYFGPGTRLTVL.

As to this clone: The sample has other DNA sequences that encode this CDR3 too. This chain joins TRBV5-1 and TRBJ2-5; D remains unclear. Trimming pared 0 bases from V and 5 bases from J, leaving 11 bases between. This CDR3 is built from 14 residues. The germline gives CDR1 SGHRS, CDR2 YFSETQ. CDR3 in DNA: TGCGCCAGCAGCTTGGTAAACCCCCAGGAGACCCAGTACTTC. Amino acids: CASSLVNPQETQYF. The full variable domain, rest sourced from reference TRBV5-1 and TRBJ2-5, is KAGVTQTPRYLIKTRGQQVTLSCSPISGHRSVSWYQQTPGQGLQFLFEYFSETQRNKGNFPGRFSGRQFSNSRSEMNVSTLELGDSALYLCASSLVNPQETQYFGPGTRLLVL.

As DNA, the CDR3 is TGCGCCAGCAGCCAAGAAGGACAGGGCTCGCGCTATGGCTACACCTTC. Translated, it gives CASSQEGQGSRYGYTF. J is TRBJ1-2 and V is TRBV4-3; TRBD1 aligns across 8 bases. The CDR3 covers 16 residues. Trimming at V came to 0 bases and at J to 4 bases, leaving 7 bases not matched to a gene. Germline V gene sequence: CDR1 LGHNA, CDR2 YSLEER.

The genes are TRBV29-1 and TRBJ2-1; D gene ambiguous. This CDR3 is 13 amino acids long. Germline CDR1 SQVTM, CDR2 ANQGSEA. Trimming removed 4 bases at V and 0 bases at J, with 7 bases between. The DNA of the CDR3 is TGCAGCGTTGTCACGAGCTCCTACAATGAGCAGTTCTTC. Encoded protein: CSVVTSSYNEQFF.

The chain employs TRBV9 and TRBJ2-3; TRBD1 matches 7 bases. After removal of 5 bases from V and 4 bases from J, the junction contained 7 bases not matched to a gene. Germline-derived CDR1 and CDR2 are SGDLS and YYNGEE. CDR3 length equals 14 residues. The CDR3 here is CASSTTGSADTQYF. The DNA for the CDR3 is TGTGCCAGCAGTACGACAGGGTCCGCAGATACGCAGTATTTT.

The J gene is TRBJ1-1, the V gene TRBV5-1; D might be TRBD1 (6 bases). V was cut by 0 bases and J by 5 bases, with 11 bases left in between. This CDR3 contains 14 residues. Per germline, CDR1 SGHRS and CDR2 YFSETQ. DNA for the CDR3: TGCGCCAGCAGCTTGGGTGGGGGCCGGACTGAAGCTTTCTTT. It yields the protein CASSLGGGRTEAFF.